This T cell receptor beta chain was retrieved from a study of blood T cell repertoires in COVID-19. Looking at the study overall: Spain, Italy and the United States supplied samples that represented acute and convalescent COVID-19. PBMCs, B-cell-depleted T cells, or T cells were the source of the cDNA or gDNA that made up the material.

Germline CDR1 and CDR2: SNHLY and FYNNEI. V lost 4 bases and J 1 base, leaving 12 bases between the germline ends. The CDR3 consists of 15 residues. Original processing methods: By means of reference gene primer amplification, nucleated cell counts were estimated. Measured with immunoSEQ multiplex PCR; TCRdb has only the in-frame clones, and not every one. Clone size and the V and J calls come from that table; the DNA yielded D and trimming. This sample has roughly 150,000 clones; roughly 84% occur once, and the top ten carry roughly 11%. The sequencing input was peripheral blood. This sequence joins TRBV2 and TRBJ2-3; D is perhaps TRBD1 (6 bases). This TCR came from a man between 65 and 85 years old with active or convalescent COVID-19. CDR3 sequence: CASSVGGLRTDTQYF. The CDR3 region has the DNA TGTGCCAGCAGTGTTGGGGGCCTTCGCACAGATACGCAGTATTTT.